This paragraph reports one TCR beta chain. The antigen it binds to is not known. Germline and junction disagree at one end, which may indicate a read error. The data were obtained in a study of CD8+CD57+ T cells in acquired aplastic anemia (dated by TCRdb to the late 2010s). General notes on the study: Extracted DNA from sorted CD4+ and CD8+ cells averaged 3.2 ug, ranging from 0.2 to 27.4 ug. A CD8+CD57+ expansion meant a frequency higher than the mean frequency seen in healthy subjects. Results the study describes overall, beyond this receptor: Patients and healthy controls showed no significant difference in CD8+ Simpson's diversity (P=0.060). Although roughly 29 CD8+ CDR3 sequences were shared by patients and controls, these sequences appeared highly expressed in patients and within the immunodominant clones of patients.

Profiling of TCR beta VDJ combinations and CDR3 sequences used genomic DNA as the template. An Illumina HiSeq 2000 was used for TCR repertoire sequencing. The published analysis was carried out like this. Repertoires were assessed using TRBV/TRBJ rearrangement plots, CDR3 size and DJ length profiles, and Simpson's diversity index. Whichever DNA sequence was most abundant in the deep sequencing data was defined as the immunodominant clone. CDR3 amino acid sequences were checked for sharing across subjects and were also compared against the VDJdb database and published repertoires. TCRdb reworked the public reads: Q25 trimming with fastp, MiXCR clone assembly, productive beta chains retained. Records with the same CDR3 protein are collapsed into one entry carrying the most frequent genes and DNA. V and J calls and clone size were set by TCRdb, not the authors. The sample yields 180,000 or so distinct CDR3 sequences; over 40% were counted once. The top ten clonotypes cover about 1.8% of the sample.

Patients chosen for sequencing had shown expansion of CD8+CD57+ cells by flow cytometry. All patients had severe acquired aplastic anemia diagnosed by International Study of Aplastic Anemia and Agranulocytosis and Camitta criteria. No therapy had been received by the patients at the time of blood sampling. In this study, sorted CD4+ and CD8+ T cells from the blood of healthy subjects and of severe aplastic anemia patients had their TCR repertoires deep-sequenced. In the USA, patient enrollment took place under clinicaltrials.gov protocols 00001620, 01623167, 00001397, 00071045, 00081523 and 00961064. Ficoll-Paque density gradient centrifugation was used to isolate peripheral blood mononuclear cells. Before DNA was extracted, CD4+ and CD8+ T cells were sorted using either FACS or magnetic beads. From its cysteine to its phenylalanine, the CDR3 spans 16 amino acids. The retained sequence is limited to the CDR3, 48 bases, with the frame set at the first base. As encoded in the germline V gene, CDR1 is KGHDR while CDR2 is SFDVKD.

The sequence was obtained from a human donor with aplastic anemia. This receptor chain uses TRBV24-1 and TRBJ2-1, with the D gene not confidently named. Sequenced: sorted CD4+, CD8+, or CD8+CD57+ T cells (not recorded which) from PBMCs. The encoded CDR3 is CATSDLKVSSYNGQFF. The DNA sequence is TGTGCCACCAGTGATTTGAAGGTTAGCTCCTACAATGGGCAGTTCTTC.